This T cell receptor (beta chain) emerged from a study of blood T cells in healthy people across ages. Whole-study results and caveats: The authors considered diversity estimates from one million T cells to be underestimates.

The authors ran a second PCR of about 6 to 11 cycles using a sample-barcoded 5' primer and a J-beta primer mix. TCRdb ran MiXCR on the 5' RACE reads and lists one entry per CDR3 protein. The table has 800,000 to 950,000 distinct CDR3 sequences, 45% to 50% seen once; the top ten hold around an eighth. Looked up from germline, CDR1 is MDHEN and CDR2 is SYDVKM. Trimming removed 7 bases at V and 4 bases at J, with 8 bases between. The CDR3 runs 11 residues. This clonotype has only one observation. Its cognate antigen is unknown. This rearrangement joins TRBV28 to TRBJ2-7; D gene unclear. This TCR was recovered from a man aged 30 to 39 in good health. What was sequenced was blood. The CDR3 sequence: CASTSEYEQYF. The CDR3 DNA sequence: TGTGCCAGCACTTCAGAGTACGAGCAGTACTTC.